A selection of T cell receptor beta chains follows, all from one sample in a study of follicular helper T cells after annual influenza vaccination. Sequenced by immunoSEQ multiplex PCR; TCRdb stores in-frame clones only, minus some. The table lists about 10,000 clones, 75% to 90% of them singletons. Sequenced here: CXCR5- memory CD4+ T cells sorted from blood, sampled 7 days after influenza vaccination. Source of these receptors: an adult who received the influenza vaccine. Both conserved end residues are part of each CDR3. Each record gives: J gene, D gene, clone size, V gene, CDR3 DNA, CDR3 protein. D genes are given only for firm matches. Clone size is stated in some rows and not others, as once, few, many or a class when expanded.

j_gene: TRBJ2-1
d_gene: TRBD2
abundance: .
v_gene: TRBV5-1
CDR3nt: TGCGCCAGCAGCCAAGGGCTGGGAGGGCTCCTCTACAATGAGCAGTTCTTC
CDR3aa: CASSQGLGGLLYNEQFF

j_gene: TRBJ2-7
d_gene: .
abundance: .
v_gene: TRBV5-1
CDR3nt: TGCGCCAGCAGCTTCCATCCTCCGACGGAAACCTACGAGCAGTACTTC
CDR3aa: CASSFHPPTETYEQYF

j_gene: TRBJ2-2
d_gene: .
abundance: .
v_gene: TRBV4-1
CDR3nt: TGCGCCAGCAGCCAACCTACTAGGAGCACCGGGGAGCTGTTTTTT
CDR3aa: CASSQPTRSTGELFF

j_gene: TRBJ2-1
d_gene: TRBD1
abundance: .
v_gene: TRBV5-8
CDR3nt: TGTGCCAGCAGTCCCGGGACAGGGCAGAACAATGAGCAGTTCTTC
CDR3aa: CASSPGTGQNNEQFF

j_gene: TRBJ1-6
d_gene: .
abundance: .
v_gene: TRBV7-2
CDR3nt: TGTGCCAGCAGCTTAGCGGGGACCTCTAATTCACCCCTCCACTTT
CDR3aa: CASSLAGTSNSPLHF

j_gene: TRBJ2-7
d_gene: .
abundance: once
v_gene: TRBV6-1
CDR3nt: TGTGCCAGCAGTGGGGGTCTCGCCTCCTACGAGCAGTACTTC
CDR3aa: CASSGGLASYEQYF

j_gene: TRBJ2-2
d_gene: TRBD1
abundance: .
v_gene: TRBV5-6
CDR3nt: TGTGCCAGCAGCTTGGAGCTGACAGGGTACACCGGGGAGCTGTTTTTT
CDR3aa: CASSLELTGYTGELFF

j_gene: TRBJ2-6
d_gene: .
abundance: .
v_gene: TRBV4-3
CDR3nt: TGCGCCAGCAGCCAAGCGTATCAGAGTTCCGGGGCCAACGTCCTGACTTTC
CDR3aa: CASSQAYQSSGANVLTF

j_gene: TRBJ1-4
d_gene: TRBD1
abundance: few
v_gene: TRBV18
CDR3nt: TGTGCCAGCTCACCGGACAGGAAAGGGGAACTGTTTTTT
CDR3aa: CASSPDRKGELFF

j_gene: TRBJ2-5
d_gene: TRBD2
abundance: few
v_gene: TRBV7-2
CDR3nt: TGTGCCAGCAGCTTAGTTGGACTAGCGTCGGGAGAGACCCAGTACTTC
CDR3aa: CASSLVGLASGETQYF

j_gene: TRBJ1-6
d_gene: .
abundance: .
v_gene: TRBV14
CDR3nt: TGTGCCAGCAGCCGCGTGTCGGGTTCACCCCTCCACTTT
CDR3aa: CASSRVSGSPLHF

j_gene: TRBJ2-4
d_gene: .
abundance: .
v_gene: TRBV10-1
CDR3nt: TGCGCCAGCAGTGAAGAGGTTGGCATTCAGTACTTC
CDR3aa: CASSEEVGIQYF

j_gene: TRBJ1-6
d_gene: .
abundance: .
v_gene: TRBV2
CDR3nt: TGTGCCAGCAGAAAAGGAGGGGAGGGTTCACCCCTCCACTTT
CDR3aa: CASRKGGEGSPLHF

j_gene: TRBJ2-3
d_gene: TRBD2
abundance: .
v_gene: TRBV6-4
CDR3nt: TGTGCCAGCAGCGCGACTAGCACCACAGATACGCAGTATTTT
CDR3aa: CASSATSTTDTQYF

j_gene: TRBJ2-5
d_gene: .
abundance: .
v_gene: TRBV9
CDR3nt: TGTGCCAGCAGCGTAGAGGGGATAGCCCCTGAGACCCAGTACTTC
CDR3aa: CASSVEGIAPETQYF

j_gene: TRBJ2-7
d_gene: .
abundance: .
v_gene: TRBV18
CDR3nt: TGTGCCAGCTCACCAGGTATTCGGGACGAGCAGTACTTC
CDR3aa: CASSPGIRDEQYF

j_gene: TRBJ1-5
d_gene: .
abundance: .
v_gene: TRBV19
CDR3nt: TGTGCCAGTAGTATATCAGTAAATCAGCCCCAGCATTTT
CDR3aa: CASSISVNQPQHF

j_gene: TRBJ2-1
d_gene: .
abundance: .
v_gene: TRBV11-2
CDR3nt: TGTGCCAGCAGCTTAGATCGGTCGTTGAGTGAGCAGTTCTTC
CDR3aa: CASSLDRSLSEQFF

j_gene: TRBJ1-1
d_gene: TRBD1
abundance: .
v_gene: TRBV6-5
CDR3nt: TGTGCCAGCAGTTACGACAGGGGGCGGAACACTGAAGCTTTCTTT
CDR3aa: CASSYDRGRNTEAFF

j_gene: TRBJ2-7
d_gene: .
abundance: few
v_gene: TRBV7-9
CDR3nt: TGTGCCAGCAGCCTAAGCTCCTACGAGCAGTACTTC
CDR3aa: CASSLSSYEQYF

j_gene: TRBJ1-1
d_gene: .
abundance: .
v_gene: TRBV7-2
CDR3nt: TGTGCCAGCACCCTCCAGCGAATGTCGAACACTGAAGCTTTCTTT
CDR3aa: CASTLQRMSNTEAFF

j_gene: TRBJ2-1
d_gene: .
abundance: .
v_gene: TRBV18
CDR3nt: TGTGCCAGCTCACCCCCGACTGGGGACAATGAGCAGTTCTTC
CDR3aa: CASSPPTGDNEQFF

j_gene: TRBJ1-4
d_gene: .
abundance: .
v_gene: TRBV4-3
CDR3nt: TGCGCCAGCAGCGCGCACCCGGGGGCAGCTGAAACTAATGAAAAACTGTTTTTT
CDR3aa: CASSAHPGAAETNEKLFF

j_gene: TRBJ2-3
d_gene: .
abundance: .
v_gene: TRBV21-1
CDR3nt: TGTGCCAGCAGCCTAGAAGTGACTAGCGGAGACACAGATACGCAGTATTTT
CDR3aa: CASSLEVTSGDTDTQYF

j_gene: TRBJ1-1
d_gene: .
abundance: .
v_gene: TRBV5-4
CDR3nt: TGTGCCAGCAGCCGCCTCTTTGGCCGGGAGTACACTGAAGCTTTCTTT
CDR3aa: CASSRLFGREYTEAFF

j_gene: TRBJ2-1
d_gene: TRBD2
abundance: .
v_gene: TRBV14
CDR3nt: TGTGCCAGCAGCCATATTCGGGGGGGGACTTACAATGAGCAGTTCTTC
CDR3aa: CASSHIRGGTYNEQFF

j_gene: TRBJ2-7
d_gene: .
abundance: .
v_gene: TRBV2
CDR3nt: TGTGCCAGCGCCTTTAACCTCTTCTCCTACGAGCAGTACTTC
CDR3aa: CASAFNLFSYEQYF

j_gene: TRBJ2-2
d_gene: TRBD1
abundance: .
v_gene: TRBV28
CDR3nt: TGTGCCAGCAGCTCTAGAGGGGGCCCCAACACCGGGGAGCTGTTTTTT
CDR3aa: CASSSRGGPNTGELFF

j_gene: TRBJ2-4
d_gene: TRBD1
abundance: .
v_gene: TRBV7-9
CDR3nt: TGTGCCAGCAGCTCGGTAATGGGACAGAAAAACATTCAGTACTTC
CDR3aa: CASSSVMGQKNIQYF

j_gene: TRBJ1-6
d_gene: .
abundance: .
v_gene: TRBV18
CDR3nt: TGTGCCAGCTCACCTGAGGGGGAGGGTTCACCCCTCCACTTT
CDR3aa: CASSPEGEGSPLHF

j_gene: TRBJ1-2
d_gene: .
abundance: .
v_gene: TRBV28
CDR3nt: TGTGCCAGCAGTTTTAGAGACCCCGGGGGAGGTGACGGCTACACCTTC
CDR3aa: CASSFRDPGGGDGYTF

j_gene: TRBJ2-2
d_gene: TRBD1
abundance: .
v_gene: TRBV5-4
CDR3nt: TGTGCCAGCACCCGCGGACAGGGACTTAACACCGGGGAGCTGTTTTTT
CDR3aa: CASTRGQGLNTGELFF

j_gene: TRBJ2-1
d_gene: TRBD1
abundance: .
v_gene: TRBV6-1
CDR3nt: TGTGCCAGCAGTGAGGACAGGGCCTACAATGAGCAGTTCTTC
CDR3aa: CASSEDRAYNEQFF

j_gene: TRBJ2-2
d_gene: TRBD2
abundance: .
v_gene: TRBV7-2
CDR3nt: TGTGCCAGTCTGGCGGGGGGGCAAATCGGGGAGCTGTTTTTT
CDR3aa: CASLAGGQIGELFF

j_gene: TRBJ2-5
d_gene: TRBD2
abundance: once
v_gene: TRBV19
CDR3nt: TGTGCCAGTAGTGGGGGGGGGACCCAAGAGACCCAGTACTTC
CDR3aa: CASSGGGTQETQYF

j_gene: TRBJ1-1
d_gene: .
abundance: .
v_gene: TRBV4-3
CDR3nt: TGCGCCAGCAGCCAAGATCTAGGGTCCTTAGCTTTCTTT
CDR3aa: CASSQDLGSLAFF

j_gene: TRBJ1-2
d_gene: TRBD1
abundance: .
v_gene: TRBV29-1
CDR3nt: TGCAGCGTTGTGGGACAGGCCTTC
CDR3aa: CSVVGQAF

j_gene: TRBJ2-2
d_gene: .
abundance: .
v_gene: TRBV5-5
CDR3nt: TGTGCCAGCAGCTCGGGGGATCCGAACACCGGGGAGCTGTTTTTT
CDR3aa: CASSSGDPNTGELFF

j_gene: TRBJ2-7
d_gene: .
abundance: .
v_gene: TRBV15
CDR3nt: TGTGCCACCAGCAGACAGGGTAAGAGCTACGAGCAGTACTTC
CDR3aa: CATSRQGKSYEQYF

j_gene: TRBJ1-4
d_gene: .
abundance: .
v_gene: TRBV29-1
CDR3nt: TGCAGCATCATCGGCCGGGGGAAACTGTTTTTT
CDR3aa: CSIIGRGKLFF

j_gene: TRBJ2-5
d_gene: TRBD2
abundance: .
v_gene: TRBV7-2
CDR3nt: TGTGCCAGCCAGTTCGGGGGGGCACAAGAGACCCAGTACTTC
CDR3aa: CASQFGGAQETQYF

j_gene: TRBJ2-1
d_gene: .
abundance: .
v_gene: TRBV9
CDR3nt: TGTGCCAGCAGCGAGGGGCTTCGACGGGGACTTCGGAATGAGCAGTTCTTC
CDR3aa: CASSEGLRRGLRNEQFF

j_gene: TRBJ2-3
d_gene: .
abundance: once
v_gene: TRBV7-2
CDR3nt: TGTGCCAGCAGCTTAAGGGGGAGGGGCACAGATACGCAGTATTTT
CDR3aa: CASSLRGRGTDTQYF

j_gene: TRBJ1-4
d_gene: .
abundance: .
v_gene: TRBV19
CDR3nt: TGTGCCAGTAGATTTCTAGGGCCATCGGATGAAAAACTGTTTTTT
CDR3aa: CASRFLGPSDEKLFF